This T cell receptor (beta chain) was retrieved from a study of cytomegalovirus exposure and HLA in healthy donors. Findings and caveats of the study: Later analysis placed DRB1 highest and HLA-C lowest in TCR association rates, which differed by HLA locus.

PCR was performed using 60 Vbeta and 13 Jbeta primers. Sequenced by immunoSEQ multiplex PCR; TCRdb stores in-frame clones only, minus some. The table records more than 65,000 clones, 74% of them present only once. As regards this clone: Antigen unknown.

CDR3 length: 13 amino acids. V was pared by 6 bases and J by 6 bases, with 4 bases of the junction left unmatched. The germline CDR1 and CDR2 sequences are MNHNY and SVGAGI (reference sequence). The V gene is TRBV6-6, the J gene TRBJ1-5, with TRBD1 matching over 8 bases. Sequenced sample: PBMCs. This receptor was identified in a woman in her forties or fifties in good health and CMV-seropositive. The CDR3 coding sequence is TGTGCCAGCAGCGACAGGGGAAGTCAGCCCCAGCATTTT. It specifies CASSDRGSQPQHF.